These T cell receptor beta chains were read from a single sample in a study of cytomegalovirus exposure and HLA in healthy donors. Measured with immunoSEQ multiplex PCR; TCRdb has only the in-frame clones, and not every one. The sample holds over 90,000 clones, 60% to 75% seen once. What was sequenced was PBMCs. These receptors came from a woman aged 70 to 79 in good health and CMV-seropositive. Both conserved end residues are part of each CDR3. A D gene is named only where the DNA matches it firmly. Where a row states a size, it is once, few, many or the class of an expanded clone; other rows omit it.

V,size,J,D,CDR3,DNA
TRBV5-4,NA,TRBJ2-2,TRBD1,CASSSGGQANTGELFF,TGTGCCAGCAGCTCCGGGGGACAGGCGAACACCGGGGAGCTGTTTTTT
TRBV6-5,NA,TRBJ2-1,TRBD2,CASSSGDGGSQFF,TGTGCCAGCAGTTCCGGGGACGGGGGGTCTCAGTTCTTC
TRBV6-1,NA,TRBJ2-3,TRBD1,CASSERQGARDTQYF,TGTGCCAGCAGTGAAAGACAGGGGGCGAGGGATACGCAGTATTTT
TRBV5-6,NA,TRBJ1-4,TRBD1,CASSYRGISEKLFF,TGTGCCAGCAGTTACAGGGGAATCTCTGAAAAACTGTTTTTT
TRBV4-3,few,TRBJ2-7,TRBD1,CASSQGTAPQSEQYF,TGCGCCAGCAGCCAGGGGACAGCTCCCCAGAGTGAGCAGTACTTC
TRBV5-5,NA,TRBJ2-5,NA,CASSITHGREQYF,TGTGCCAGCAGCATAACCCACGGCCGGGAGCAGTACTTC
TRBV11-2,NA,TRBJ1-4,NA,CASSLFDSPEKLFF,TGTGCCAGCAGCTTATTCGACAGTCCTGAAAAACTGTTTTTT
TRBV29-1,NA,TRBJ2-1,NA,CSARANEQFF,TGCAGCGCCAGGGCTAATGAGCAGTTCTTC
TRBV27,few,TRBJ2-1,TRBD2,CASGPTSATNEQFF,TGTGCCAGCGGACCGACTAGCGCCACCAATGAGCAGTTCTTC
TRBV11-2,NA,TRBJ1-5,TRBD1,CASSLEGTGDQPQHF,TGTGCCAGCAGCTTGGAAGGGACAGGGGATCAGCCCCAGCATTTT
TRBV6-5,NA,TRBJ2-7,NA,CASSYRQGRREQYF,TGTGCCAGCAGTTACAGGCAGGGAAGGCGCGAGCAGTACTTC
TRBV19,NA,TRBJ2-1,TRBD1,CATSRLRQGIHDEQFF,TGTGCCACCTCGCGCCTCCGACAGGGAATACACGATGAGCAGTTCTTC
TRBV28,NA,TRBJ1-1,NA,CASGLPYLGAGSTEAFF,TGTGCCAGCGGGCTTCCATATCTGGGGGCTGGGAGCACTGAAGCTTTCTTT
TRBV11-2,NA,TRBJ1-2,NA,CASSPESNYGYTF,TGTGCCAGCAGCCCTGAAAGCAACTATGGCTACACCTTC
TRBV28,NA,TRBJ1-1,NA,CASRWVRGARDTEAFF,TGTGCCAGCAGGTGGGTCAGGGGAGCTCGGGACACTGAAGCTTTCTTT
TRBV5-1,NA,TRBJ1-2,NA,CASSLESRNGYTF,TGCGCCAGCAGCTTGGAATCCAGAAATGGCTACACCTTC
TRBV28,few,TRBJ1-6,TRBD1,CASSLYGTGNSPLHF,TGTGCCAGCAGTTTATATGGGACAGGAAATTCACCCCTCCACTTT
TRBV4-3,NA,TRBJ2-7,TRBD1,CASSQVDRGSYEQYF,TGCGCCAGCAGCCAAGTGGACAGGGGGTCCTACGAGCAGTACTTC
TRBV14,once,TRBJ2-5,NA,CASSQDTGSWGRETQYF,TGTGCCAGCAGCCAAGATACGGGTTCCTGGGGGCGAGAGACCCAGTACTTC
TRBV7-2,NA,TRBJ2-1,TRBD2,CASSPSGLAGGIEQFF,TGTGCCAGCAGCCCCTCGGGACTAGCGGGAGGGATTGAGCAGTTCTTC
TRBV4-3,NA,TRBJ2-5,TRBD1,CASSQVIRQGETQYF,TGCGCCAGCAGCCAAGTCATCCGACAGGGGGAGACCCAGTACTTC
TRBV6-4,NA,TRBJ2-1,NA,CASSESPGQHSYNEQFF,TGTGCCAGCAGTGAGTCTCCCGGACAGCACTCCTACAATGAGCAGTTCTTC
TRBV5-1,NA,TRBJ2-7,NA,CASSLTELNYEQYF,TGCGCCAGCAGCTTGACAGAACTGAACTACGAGCAGTACTTC
TRBV12-5,NA,TRBJ2-5,TRBD1,CASGPGQGETQYF,TGTGCTAGTGGTCCAGGACAGGGGGAGACCCAGTACTTC
TRBV5-1,few,TRBJ2-1,TRBD2,CASSLASGRGLRSNEQFF,TGCGCCAGCAGCTTAGCTAGCGGGAGAGGTTTGAGGAGCAATGAGCAGTTCTTC
TRBV27,NA,TRBJ2-7,NA,CASRMLATDEQYF,TGTGCCAGCAGGATGTTAGCGACGGACGAGCAGTACTTC
TRBV10-3,NA,TRBJ1-3,NA,CAISESKNSRGASGNTIYF,TGTGCCATCAGTGAGTCTAAGAACTCGCGGGGGGCATCTGGAAACACCATATATTTT
TRBV7-3,NA,TRBJ2-7,TRBD1,CASSFDRGPYEQYF,TGTGCCAGCAGCTTCGACAGGGGTCCCTACGAGCAGTACTTC
TRBV2,NA,TRBJ2-7,NA,CASTGSYEQYF,TGTGCCAGCACGGGTTCCTACGAGCAGTACTTC
TRBV21-1,NA,TRBJ1-1,NA,CASSKAGGASEAFF,TGTGCCAGCAGCAAAGCAGGGGGCGCATCCGAAGCTTTCTTT
TRBV6-1,NA,TRBJ1-5,NA,CASSDRYQPQHF,TGTGCCAGCAGCGACAGATATCAGCCCCAGCATTTT